The 18 T cell receptor beta chains in this list originate from one sample, sequenced in a study of vaccination effects on CD4 cells after COVID-19. Their specific antigens are unknown. The table came from immunoSEQ multiplex PCR; TCRdb's copy has only in-frame clones and leaves some out. This table holds around 44,000 clones, 76% found once. Following 10 days of culture, CD4+ T cells were isolated. This individual tested PCR-positive for SARS-CoV-2 infection between March and December 2020. Every participant took two doses of the BNT162b2 or mRNA-1273 vaccine. Sample: CD4+ T cells from PBMCs cultured without peptide, taken after COVID-19 vaccination. These receptors were collected from a human donor who had a prior SARS-CoV-2 infection.

The sample holds one count of this clone. The chain uses TRBV7-9 and TRBJ1-4; the match to TRBD1 covers 7 bases. V lost 4 bases and J lost 7; bases outside the gene matches: 9. The CDR3 runs 15 residues. CDR1 SEHNR and CDR2 FQNEAQ come from the germline V gene (reference sequence). In DNA form, the CDR3 reads TGTGCCAGCAGCTCCTCCGGGACAGCCACTGAAAAACTGTTTTTT. It translates to CASSSSGTATEKLFF.

This chain uses TRBV5-1 with TRBJ2-3; 11 nucleotides align to TRBD1. From germline, CDR1 is SGHRS and CDR2 YFSETQ. The CDR3 has 17 residues. V gave up 0 bases and J gave up 4 bases; unmatched junction bases: 7. Here the CDR3 reads CASSLAVQGQGADTQYF. In DNA, the CDR3 is TGCGCCAGCAGCTTGGCGGTTCAGGGACAGGGGGCAGATACGCAGTATTTT.

Comment on this clone: The sample carries other DNA sequences with the same CDR3. The chain joins TRBV5-1 to TRBJ2-3, with D perhaps TRBD1 (5 bases). Germline CDR1 is SGHRS and CDR2 is YFSETQ. Trimming left V 0 bases short and J 1 base short, with 12 bases between. The length of the CDR3 is 16 residues. Written as DNA, the CDR3 is TGCGCCAGCAGCTTGGGGGGCACCCGGGGCACAGATACGCAGTATTTT. Translation: CASSLGGTRGTDTQYF.

Only a few counts were recorded for this clone. The chain has TRBV24-1 and TRBJ2-1, with D hard to call. CDR3 length: 14 residues. Germline lookup yields CDR1 KGHDR and CDR2 SFDVKD. Trimming cost V 2 bases and J 9 bases, with 13 bases left between them. The CDR3 DNA reads TGTGCCACCAGTGATTCATGGGCCAGACCTGAGCAGTTCTTC. Encoded protein: CATSDSWARPEQFF.

The chain joins TRBV5-1 to TRBJ2-3, with 8 bases fitting TRBD1. Germline V gives CDR1 SGHRS, CDR2 YFSETQ. V lost 4 bases, J lost 3 bases, and 7 bases stayed unmatched. This CDR3 is 15 amino acids long. The CDR3 DNA reads as TGCGCCAGCAGCCGCGACAGGGGTTCAACAGATACGCAGTATTTT. Its translation is CASSRDRGSTDTQYF.

This chain connects TRBV28 to TRBJ1-4; D ambiguous. The CDR3 length is 15 residues. Germline V gene sequence: CDR1 MDHEN, CDR2 SYDVKM. Trimming stripped 1 base from V and 11 bases from J, with 17 bases between. The CDR3 loop is CASSLLGRAVVKLFF. The CDR3, as DNA: TGTGCCAGCAGTTTATTGGGCCGGGCCGTGGTGAAACTGTTTTTT. The variable domain in full, completed from reference TRBV28 and TRBJ1-4, reads DVKVTQSSRYLVKRTGEKVFLECVQDMDHENMFWYRQDPGLGLRLIYFSYDVKMKEKGDIPEGYSVSREKKERFSLILESASTNQTSMYLCASSLLGRAVVKLFFGSGTQLSVL.

The chain has TRBV10-1 and TRBJ1-5; no reliable D call. The CDR3 extends over 14 amino acids. With 6 bases removed from V and 15 bases from J, the gap between germline ends came to 24 bases. Germline V gives CDR1 WNHNN, CDR2 SYGVQD (reference sequence). The CDR3 sequence is CASRSSQRVLVWHF. CDR3 nucleotides: TGCGCCAGCAGATCGTCCCAGCGGGTTTTGGTCTGGCATTTT.

V gene TRBV4-1 combines with J gene TRBJ2-1, with no clear D. Trimming took off 1 base at V and 0 bases at J, with 16 bases between the two ends. CDR1 and CDR2 (germline): MGHRA, YSYEKL. This CDR3 contains 18 residues. The CDR3 bases are TGCGCCAGCAGCCAAGGAGAGGTCGGATTGAGCTCCTACAATGAGCAGTTCTTC. Translation gives CASSQGEVGLSSYNEQFF.

This clone has just a few counts. The chain has TRBV27 and TRBJ2-7, with D perhaps matching TRBD2 (7 bases). The CDR3 has 15 residues. Looked up from germline, CDR1 is MNHEY and CDR2 is SMNVEV (reference sequence). Trimming stripped 6 bases from V and 2 bases from J, with 17 bases between. The CDR3 here is CASRSLGGATYEQYF. The CDR3, as DNA: TGTGCCAGCAGGTCTCTGGGGGGGGCAACCTACGAGCAGTACTTC.

The chain has TRBV6-1 and TRBJ1-2; D possibly corresponds to TRBD1 (5 bases). Looked up from germline, CDR1 is MNHNS and CDR2 is SASEGT. CDR3 length: 15 residues. Between the trimmed V and J ends, which lost 1 base and 5 bases, there was a span of 14 bases. In nucleotides, the CDR3 is TGTGCCAGCAGTGAAGAAGGGACGGTTCGTTATGGCTACACCTTC. As protein: CASSEEGTVRYGYTF.

The rearrangement joins TRBV7-2 to TRBJ2-1; D not resolved. Looked up from germline, CDR1 is SGHTA and CDR2 is FQGNSA. Trimming left V 6 bases short and J 1 base short, with 16 bases between. CDR3 length: 16 residues. As DNA, the CDR3 is TGTGCCAGCAGTCGGGTCCTGGGTAGTTCCTACAATGAGCAGTTCTTC. It codes for CASSRVLGSSYNEQFF.

The V and J genes are TRBV12-3 or TRBV12-4 and TRBJ1-2; D remains ambiguous. V was shortened by 6 bases and J by 4 bases, with 12 bases between the two germline ends. This CDR3 spans 13 amino acids. The CDR3 is CASSPELRYGYTF. DNA of the CDR3: TGTGCCAGCAGCCCTGAACTTCGCTATGGCTACACCTTC.

The table lists this clone with a count of one. The chain recombines TRBV28 with TRBJ2-7; 10 bases align to TRBD1. Trimming cost V 4 bases and J 1 base; bases outside gene matches: 10. Germline V gives CDR1 MDHEN, CDR2 SYDVKM. This CDR3 comprises 17 residues. The CDR3 sequence: CASSSRWGQGNSYEQYF. In DNA form, the CDR3 reads TGTGCCAGCAGTTCTCGTTGGGGACAGGGGAATTCCTACGAGCAGTACTTC.

The rearrangement links TRBV20-1 to TRBJ2-7, with unresolved D. The CDR3 covers 11 residues. Germline V gives CDR1 DFQATT, CDR2 SNEGSKA (reference sequence). V shed 3 bases and J shed 6 bases, with 9 bases lying between them. As DNA, the CDR3 is TGCAGTGCTAGTAGGCAGATCGAGCAGTACTTC. Amino acid sequence: CSASRQIEQYF.

The rearrangement links TRBV19 to TRBJ2-3; 13 nucleotides align to TRBD2. This CDR3 spans 16 amino acids. With V trimmed by 3 bases and J by 11 bases, 11 bases remained unmatched. CDR1 LNHDA and CDR2 SQIVND come from the germline V gene (reference sequence). The CDR3 bases are TGTGCCAGTAGTATCCCCGGGACTAGCGGGACCTACCAGCAGTATTTT. Amino acid sequence: CASSIPGTSGTYQQYF.

The chain couples TRBV4-2 to TRBJ1-1; D gene uncertain. This CDR3 is 15 amino acids long. Trimming removed 1 base from V and 1 base from J, with 10 bases in between. In germline, CDR1 is LGHNA, CDR2 YNFKEQ. The CDR3 loop reads CASSQGLGWNTEAFF. In nucleotides, the CDR3 is TGTGCCAGCAGCCAAGGGTTAGGGTGGAACACTGAAGCTTTCTTT.

The chain employs TRBV7-2 and TRBJ2-7; TRBD1 aligns across 9 bases. The CDR3 totals 13 residues. J gave up 7 bases and V 6 bases, and 7 bases lay outside the gene matches. Germline lookup yields CDR1 SGHTA and CDR2 FQGNSA. The CDR3 is CASRRTGVGEQYF. The CDR3 coding sequence is TGTGCCAGCAGGCGGACAGGGGTAGGGGAGCAGTACTTC.

V and J are TRBV19 and TRBJ1-2, with 9 bases lining up with TRBD1. The CDR3 sequence is 15 residues long. After removal of 5 bases from V and 4 bases from J, the junction contained 8 bases not matched to a gene. Germline V gene sequence: CDR1 LNHDA, CDR2 SQIVND (reference sequence). The CDR3 region has the DNA TGTGCCAGTAGTGGGCGACAGGGGGGAGGCTATGGCTACACCTTC. Translation gives CASSGRQGGGYGYTF.